Each of the 25 T cell receptor beta chains below was sequenced from the same sample in a study of cytomegalovirus exposure and HLA in healthy donors. PCR used 60 Vbeta primers and 13 Jbeta primers. Repertoires were generated with immunoSEQ multiplex PCR, while TCRdb's copy carries only in-frame clones and drops some. The top ten hold 5% to 7.5% of the sample, which has under 200,000 clones, roughly 88% seen once. Material for sequencing was PBMCs. Receptors originate from a man aged 45-60 years in good health and CMV-seropositive.

The chain links TRBV15 to TRBJ1-2, with D possibly matching TRBD1 (6 bases). The CDR3 spans 14 residues. The germline CDR1 and CDR2 sequences are LNHNV and YYDKDF (reference sequence). The ends were cut back, 6 bases at V and 0 bases at J, with 11 bases in the middle. The chain's CDR3 is CATSSGATNYGYTF. Here the CDR3 DNA reads TGTGCCACCAGTTCAGGGGCGACTAACTATGGCTACACCTTC.

V gene TRBV5-4 combines with J gene TRBJ2-3; 9 bases fit TRBD2. The V and J ends lost 4 bases and 4 bases, in that order; junction bases with no gene match: 13. Germline assignment: CDR1 SGHNT and CDR2 YYREEE (reference sequence). The CDR3 totals 17 residues. CDR3 region: CASSGGAGGPRADTQYF. In nucleotides, the CDR3 is TGTGCCAGCAGCGGGGGGGCGGGAGGGCCTCGGGCAGATACGCAGTATTTT.

The chain links TRBV7-9 to TRBJ2-1, with 12 positions matching TRBD2. V shed 1 base, J shed 5 bases, and the junction held 3 bases outside the gene matches. This CDR3 contains 16 residues. Germline CDR1 is SEHNR and CDR2 is FQNEAQ (reference sequence). CDR3 in amino acids: CASSLGLAGGDNEQFF. DNA for the CDR3: TGTGCCAGCAGCTTAGGTCTAGCGGGAGGGGACAATGAGCAGTTCTTC.

The V call is TRBV15, the J call TRBJ2-5, with a weak D call TRBD1 (5 bases). Germline-derived CDR1 and CDR2 are LNHNV and YYDKDF (reference sequence). The CDR3 has 15 residues. V was pared by 0 bases and J by 1 base, with 9 bases between. As DNA, the CDR3 is TGTGCCACCAGCAGAGATCAGGGATCCCAAGAGACCCAGTACTTC. The encoded protein is CATSRDQGSQETQYF. The entire variable domain, with the rest obtained from reference TRBV15 and TRBJ2-5, is as follows: DAMVIQNPRYQVTQFGKPVTLSCSQTLNHNVMYWYQQKSSQAPKLLFHYYDKDFNNEADTPDNFQSRRPNTSFCFLDIRSPGLGDTAMYLCATSRDQGSQETQYFGPGTRLLVL.

The chain couples TRBV5-5 to TRBJ2-1; TRBD2 matches at 7 bases. CDR1 is SGHKS and CDR2 is YYEKEE in the germline V gene (reference sequence). Trimming at V came to 1 base and at J to 3 bases, leaving 7 bases not matched to a gene. The CDR3 contains 16 residues. The CDR3 spells CASSLTGTTHYNEQFF. In nucleotides, the CDR3 is TGTGCCAGCAGCTTGACCGGGACTACGCACTACAATGAGCAGTTCTTC.

This chain connects TRBV6-1 to TRBJ2-2; D call uncertain. The V end was cut by 11 bases, the J end by 7 bases, with 11 bases between. Germline V gives CDR1 MNHNS, CDR2 SASEGT. This CDR3 has 11 amino acids. CDR3 in amino acids: CAAPVNGELFF. For the CDR3, the DNA is TGTGCCGCCCCGGTCAACGGGGAGCTGTTTTTT.

This chain joins TRBV9 and TRBJ1-3, with 10 bases fitting TRBD1. The J segment lost 1 base and the V segment lost 3 bases, leaving 4 bases of the junction unmatched. The CDR3 extends over 16 amino acids. Germline V gene lookup returns CDR1 SGDLS and CDR2 YYNGEE. The CDR3 here is CASSGTGGVSGNTIYF. In nucleotides, the CDR3 is TGTGCCAGCAGCGGGACAGGGGGGGTGTCTGGAAACACCATATATTTT.

The genes are TRBV7-6 and TRBJ2-3; 7 bases agree with TRBD1. The V gene end was trimmed by 2 bases and the J gene end by 3 bases; junction bases not matched to a gene: 8. This CDR3 has 16 amino acids. CDR1 and CDR2 from the germline V gene are SGHVS and FNYEAQ. The CDR3 region has the DNA TGTGCCAGCAGCTTACCGAGTGACAGGGTGACAGATACGCAGTATTTT. It is translated as CASSLPSDRVTDTQYF.

The chain carries TRBV2 and TRBJ2-3; 12 positions agree with TRBD2. Germline V gives CDR1 SNHLY, CDR2 FYNNEI. The trim removed 4 bases at V and 3 bases at J, leaving 5 bases unmatched. The length of the CDR3 is 16 residues. The CDR3 protein is CASSASSGGGTDTQYF. Here the CDR3 DNA reads TGTGCCAGCAGTGCCTCTAGCGGGGGGGGTACAGATACGCAGTATTTT.

The chain is built from TRBV4-2 and TRBJ1-5; D is uncertain. Germline V lookup: CDR1 LGHNA, CDR2 YNFKEQ. Trimming pared 0 bases from V and 7 bases from J, leaving 7 bases between. The CDR3 totals 13 residues. CDR3 in DNA: TGTGCCAGCAGCCAAGACCCAGGCCAGCCCCAGCATTTT. Its protein product is CASSQDPGQPQHF.

This chain uses TRBV7-6 with TRBJ1-1; no reliable D call. Germline-derived CDR1 and CDR2 are SGHVS and FNYEAQ. The CDR3 is 13 amino acids. Trimming shortened V by 4 bases and J by 0 bases, and 6 bases separated the two germline ends. CDR3 sequence reads: CASSSNLNTEAFF. The CDR3 DNA reads as TGTGCCAGCAGCTCAAACTTGAACACTGAAGCTTTCTTT.

This clone was seen a single time. The V and J genes are TRBV5-6 and TRBJ2-4; the D gene is possibly TRBD1 (5 bases). Trimming stripped 3 bases from V and 5 bases from J, with 12 bases between. Looked up from germline, CDR1 is SGHDT and CDR2 is YYEEEE. There are 14 residues in the CDR3. CDR3 protein: CASSWGQMENIQYF. The CDR3 coding sequence is TGTGCCAGCAGCTGGGGCCAAATGGAAAACATTCAGTACTTC. The variable domain in full, with the rest retrieved from reference TRBV5-6 and TRBJ2-4, is DAGVTQSPTHLIKTRGQQVTLRCSPKSGHDTVSWYQQALGQGPQFIFQYYEEEERQRGNFPDRFSGHQFPNYSSELNVNALLLGDSALYLCASSWGQMENIQYFGAGTRLSVL.

The J gene is TRBJ1-3, the V gene TRBV14; D is unclear. Trimming pared 2 bases from V and 3 bases from J, leaving 5 bases between. Germline CDR1 and CDR2: SGHDN and FVKESK. CDR3 length equals 13 residues. CDR3 bases: TGTGCCAGCAGCCAATACAGTGGAAACACCATATATTTT. Amino acids: CASSQYSGNTIYF.

The chain uses TRBV10-2 and TRBJ1-5, with 9 bases aligning to TRBD1. Trimming removed 4 bases from V and 2 bases from J; junction bases left unmatched: 6. There are 16 residues in the CDR3. From germline, CDR1 is WSHSY and CDR2 SAAADI. The chain's CDR3 is CASSGGRTGGNQPQHF. The DNA for the CDR3 is TGCGCCAGCAGTGGAGGACGGACAGGGGGCAATCAGCCCCAGCATTTT.

The chain combines TRBV6-4 with TRBJ2-1, with D possibly matching TRBD2 (6 bases). The CDR3 totals 13 residues. Germline-derived CDR1 and CDR2 are MRHNA and SNTAGT. V gave up 0 bases and J gave up 9 bases, with 9 bases separating them. The CDR3 reads CASSDSIGGEQFF. The CDR3 DNA reads as TGTGCCAGCAGTGACTCAATCGGGGGTGAGCAGTTCTTC.

This chain connects TRBV7-7 to TRBJ2-2, with D uncertain. Germline lookup yields CDR1 SSHAT and CDR2 FNYEAQ (reference sequence). Deletions cut 3 bases from V and 8 bases from J, with 10 bases between. CDR3 length: 13 residues. CDR3 nucleotide sequence: TGTGCCAGCAGCTTGGGCAAGACGGGGGAGCTGTTTTTT. Its translation: CASSLGKTGELFF.

The rearrangement links TRBV18 to TRBJ2-7, with 9 bases fitting TRBD1. V lost 4 bases and J lost 12; bases outside the gene matches: 4. Germline CDR1 KGHSH, CDR2 LQKENI. CDR3 length equals 11 residues. The CDR3 sequence: CASSRDRELYV. The CDR3 DNA is TGTGCCAGCTCACGGGACAGGGAACTGTACGTC.

The chain links TRBV2 to TRBJ1-6; 10 nucleotides agree with TRBD1. The CDR3 covers 14 residues. V shed 4 bases and J 7 bases; nucleotides not matched to a gene: 1. Germline V gives CDR1 SNHLY, CDR2 FYNNEI. Here the CDR3 reads CASSGQGANSPLHF. The CDR3 bases are TGTGCCAGCAGTGGACAGGGGGCGAATTCACCCCTCCACTTT.

The chain recombines TRBV19 with TRBJ2-7, with a weak D call TRBD2 (6 bases). CDR3 length: 13 residues. Germline V lookup: CDR1 LNHDA, CDR2 SQIVND (reference sequence). Trimming took off 4 bases at V and 3 bases at J, with 10 bases between the two ends. This chain's CDR3 is CASSRGENYEQYF. CDR3 nucleotides: TGTGCCAGTAGTAGGGGGGAAAACTACGAGCAGTACTTC.

The rearrangement joins TRBV5-1 to TRBJ2-2; TRBD1 aligns across 10 bases. V shed 2 bases, J shed 3 bases, and the junction held 4 bases outside the gene matches. The germline gives CDR1 SGHRS, CDR2 YFSETQ. The length of the CDR3 is 16 residues. This CDR3 is CASSFGTGVYTGELFF. CDR3 in DNA: TGCGCCAGCAGCTTCGGGACAGGGGTGTACACCGGGGAGCTGTTTTTT.

The chain uses TRBV7-2 and TRBJ2-1; 7 nucleotides align to TRBD2. The J segment lost 2 bases and the V segment lost 0 bases, leaving 7 bases of the junction unmatched. Per germline, CDR1 SGHTA and CDR2 FQGNSA. The CDR3 runs 17 residues. Written as DNA, the CDR3 is TGTGCCAGCAGCTTAGCGGCCGAAGCGGGGCCCTACAATGAGCAGTTCTTC. Its protein is CASSLAAEAGPYNEQFF.

The gene calls are TRBV2 and TRBJ2-7; TRBD2 might be the D (5 bases). Germline loops: CDR1 SNHLY, CDR2 FYNNEI. The CDR3 loop spans 11 amino acids. The germline V and J ends were trimmed by 6 bases and 6 bases, with 9 bases remaining between them. Here the CDR3 reads CASREVGEQYF. The CDR3, as DNA: TGTGCCAGCAGGGAGGTCGGCGAGCAGTACTTC.

The gene calls are TRBV5-6 and TRBJ2-2; a weak D match, TRBD2 (6 bases). CDR1 and CDR2 (germline): SGHDT, YYEEEE. This CDR3 has 17 residues. Trimming shortened V by 5 bases and J by 3 bases, and 20 bases separated the two germline ends. The CDR3, as DNA: TGTGCCAGCAGAGAGGCCCCGGGCTGGGGGGACACCGGGGAGCTGTTTTTT. Protein product: CASREAPGWGDTGELFF.

The J gene is TRBJ1-2, the V gene TRBV9; tentative D call: TRBD1 (6 bases). Per the germline V gene, CDR1 is SGDLS and CDR2 is YYNGEE. The CDR3 is 16 residues long. Trimming cost V 1 base and J 4 bases, with 17 bases left between them. CDR3 protein: CASSVRDRTTSYGYTF. CDR3 DNA: TGTGCCAGCAGCGTACGAGACAGGACAACCTCCTATGGCTACACCTTC.

The V call is TRBV5-1, the J call TRBJ2-1; 10 nucleotides line up with TRBD2. The germline V gene has CDR1 SGHRS and CDR2 YFSETQ. Trimming took 7 bases from V and 9 from J; bases not matched to a gene: 10. The CDR3 sequence is 14 residues long. The CDR3 DNA reads as TGCGCCAGCCGGGGGTCTAGCGGGGGTCGTGAGCAGTTCTTC. It is translated as CASRGSSGGREQFF.